This is a list of T cell receptor beta chains from one sample in a study of T-cell memory formation after mild COVID-19. TCRdb reanalysed the 5' RACE reads using MiXCR and keeps one entry per CDR3 protein. The sample includes about 470,000 distinct CDR3 sequences, 18% of them seen just once. The sequenced sample consisted of PBMCs or a T cell subset sorted from them (not recorded which). The receptors shown here come from an adult woman who had mild COVID-19 (a few samples of this study predate the infection). Cell type and time point are not known. Both conserved end residues are part of each CDR3. D genes are given only for firm matches. Not every row has a clone size; where given, it reads once, few, many or a size class.

>TRBD2|-|TRBV28|TRBJ2-7
TGTGCCAGCAGTCCACGACTAGCGGGAGAGATACTTTACGAGCAGTACTTC
CASSPRLAGEILYEQYF
>-|many|TRBV5-1|TRBJ1-2
TGCGCCAGCAGCTTTCGAGGAATGCACGGCTACACCTTC
CASSFRGMHGYTF
>-|many|TRBV15|TRBJ2-7
TGTGCCACCAGCAGCACTTTGGGGGACGAGCAGTACTTC
CATSSTLGDEQYF
>TRBD1|few|TRBV7-8|TRBJ2-5
TGTGCCAGCAGCTCGAAACCCTACGACAGGGGGCATAGGGAGACCCAGTACTTC
CASSSKPYDRGHRETQYF
>TRBD1|many|TRBV7-2|TRBJ1-1
TGTGCCAGCAGGAAGGACAGGCAAGCTTTCTTT
CASRKDRQAFF
>TRBD1|-|TRBV4-1|TRBJ1-2
TGCGCCAGCAGCCAGGGGTCGGACAGGGGAAGTTATGGCTACACCTTC
CASSQGSDRGSYGYTF
>-|-|TRBV4-1|TRBJ2-1
TGCGCCAGCAGCCAAGATGCCCGACAGGAGGGGAATGAGCAGTTCTTC
CASSQDARQEGNEQFF
>-|-|TRBV4-1|TRBJ1-4
TGCGCCAGCGCCAGGGCCGGGGCTAATGAAAAACTGTTTTTT
CASARAGANEKLFF
>TRBD2|few|TRBV5-1|TRBJ2-1
TGCGCCAGCAGCCCCTCAGGGGGAGAGGGACTAGCGGTTAACTCCTACAATGAGCAGTTCTTC
CASSPSGGEGLAVNSYNEQFF
>TRBD1|few|TRBV12-5|TRBJ1-2
TGTGCTAGTGGACCGCCCGGGACAGTCTATGGCTACACCTTC
CASGPPGTVYGYTF
>-|-|TRBV11-2|TRBJ2-2
TGTGCCAGCAGCCCATATCGAGTTCAGGGGCAAAACACCGGGGAGCTGTTTTTT
CASSPYRVQGQNTGELFF
>-|few|TRBV9|TRBJ2-2
TGTGCCAGCAGCCCGACCTTAGTCCGAAGAGATCGGGGAGGGGGCACCGGGGAGCTGTTTTTT
CASSPTLVRRDRGGGTGELFF
>-|few|TRBV10-3|TRBJ1-1
TGTGCCATCAGTGAGCAATCCGGGAGGGGCACTGAAGCTTTCTTT
CAISEQSGRGTEAFF
>-|few|TRBV7-8|TRBJ1-1
TGTGCCAGCAGCCCCAGGGAGGGTTCGACGGCTTTCTTT
CASSPREGSTAFF
>TRBD2|few|TRBV6-6|TRBJ2-1
TGTGCCAGCAGACAACTAGCGGGGGGGCCTGGTCAGCAGTTCTTC
CASRQLAGGPGQQFF
>-|-|TRBV7-3|TRBJ2-2
TGTGCCAGCAGCTCCACCCCCCTGATAACCGGGGAGCTGTTTTTT
CASSSTPLITGELFF
>-|-|TRBV7-3|TRBJ2-1
TGTGCCAGCAGCTTAAGGGGTAGCGACCGGTACAATGAGCAGTTCTTC
CASSLRGSDRYNEQFF
>TRBD2|many|TRBV7-2|TRBJ2-3
TGTGCCAGCAGCCCTGGACTAGCTCTCGATACGCAGTATTTT
CASSPGLALDTQYF
>-|few|TRBV2|TRBJ1-5
TGTGCCAGCAGATGGACAGTAAATCAGCCCCAGCATTTT
CASRWTVNQPQHF
>-|many|TRBV20-1|TRBJ1-2
TGCAGTGCTAGCGGTTGGAGGGATGGCTACACCTTC
CSASGWRDGYTF
>TRBD1|-|TRBV10-3|TRBJ1-1
TGTGCCATCAGAACGGGGACAGGGGGCCCTTCTAATGAAGCTTTCTTT
CAIRTGTGGPSNEAFF
>-|-|TRBV24-1|TRBJ2-7
TGTGCCACCGCAAGCCCGACCCCCGGCAGGGACCTTCTTTACGAGCAGTACTTC
CATASPTPGRDLLYEQYF
>-|many|TRBV25-1|TRBJ2-1
TGTGCCAGCAGTGAATGGGCAGGTAGAAGGGATGAGCAGTTCTTC
CASSEWAGRRDEQFF
>TRBD2|many|TRBV18|TRBJ2-1
TGTGCCAGCCACACAGCTAGCGGGGGGAAAAATGAGCAGTTCTTC
CASHTASGGKNEQFF
>-|few|TRBV20-1|TRBJ1-5
TGCAGTGTAGCAGGCCAAAGGGGCAATCAGCCCCAGCATTTT
CSVAGQRGNQPQHF
>-|few|TRBV24-1|TRBJ1-2
TGTGCCACCAGTGACCCCGGGCGGGAAGGGCCGTATGGCTACACCTTC
CATSDPGREGPYGYTF
>-|few|TRBV6-5|TRBJ1-5
TGTGCCAGCAGTGTCTCGGGAGGGGCGCATCAGCCCCAGCATTTT
CASSVSGGAHQPQHF
>TRBD1|many|TRBV7-9|TRBJ1-1
TGTGCCAGCAGCTCTAGGACAGGGGGGCCTGAAGCTTTCTTT
CASSSRTGGPEAFF
>TRBD2|-|TRBV2|TRBJ2-1
TGTGCCAGCAGTGAATCCAGCGGGGGCCCACCGGAGCAGTTCTTC
CASSESSGGPPEQFF
>-|-|TRBV6-2/TRBV6-3|TRBJ2-7
TGTGCCAGCATGACGAGACAGGTCCATTACGAGCAGTACTTC
CASMTRQVHYEQYF
>-|few|TRBV19|TRBJ1-2
TGTGCCAGTAGTTTTGGGACGGAAGTTAACTATGGCTACACCTTC
CASSFGTEVNYGYTF
>-|-|TRBV29-1|TRBJ1-5
TGCAGCGTTGCTGCCTCCGGTAATCAGCCCCAGCATTTT
CSVAASGNQPQHF
>-|-|TRBV24-1|TRBJ2-2
TGTGCCACCAGTGATTTGACAGACACCGGGGAGCTGTTTTTT
CATSDLTDTGELFF
>TRBD2|-|TRBV12-3/TRBV12-4|TRBJ2-3
TGTGCCAGCAGTTCTGTAGCGGGAGGCGGGACAGATACGCAGTATTTT
CASSSVAGGGTDTQYF
>-|few|TRBV9|TRBJ2-7
TGTGCCAGCAGCGTAGGCGGCGGGGATTGGGCGGAGCAGTACTTC
CASSVGGGDWAEQYF
>-|-|TRBV6-5|TRBJ2-2
TGTGCCAGCAGTTACAGGACAGTGAACACCGGGGAGCTGTTTTTT
CASSYRTVNTGELFF